Shown below are 21 T cell receptor beta chains from a single sample sequenced in a study of graft-versus-host responses after intestinal transplantation. Libraries were prepared by immunoSEQ multiplex PCR; TCRdb keeps only in-frame clonotypes and omits some of them. The sample holds roughly 56,000 clones, 90% to 95% seen once. The sequencing here drew on PBMCs, taken almost 120 days after intestinal transplantation. These receptors came from a human patient who received an intestinal transplant, so some T cells may come from the graft donor.

The CDR3 here is CASRRDRVKETQYF. The DNA of the CDR3 is TGTGCCAGCCGCCGGGACAGGGTTAAAGAGACCCAGTACTTC. V and J are TRBV6-1 and TRBJ2-5, with TRBD1 matching over 9 bases. From germline, CDR1 is MNHNS and CDR2 SASEGT. Trimming took 8 bases from V and 3 from J; bases not matched to a gene: 7. This CDR3 region has 14 residues.

In DNA, the CDR3 is TGTGCCAGCAGCTCCCAAGGTACCAGCTCCTACGAGCAGTACTTC. This gives the protein CASSSQGTSSYEQYF. The chain carries TRBV5-4 and TRBJ2-7; D remains unclear. The CDR3 runs to 15 residues. Germline V lookup: CDR1 SGHNT, CDR2 YYREEE (reference sequence). With 3 bases removed from V and 0 bases from J, the gap between germline ends came to 13 bases. The variable domain in full, with the rest retrieved from reference TRBV5-4 and TRBJ2-7, is ETGVTQSPTHLIKTRGQQVTLRCSSQSGHNTVSWYQQALGQGPQFIFQYYREEENGRGNFPPRFSGLQFPNYSSELNVNALELDDSALYLCASSSQGTSSYEQYFGPGTRLTVT.

The CDR3 nucleotides are TGTGCCAGCAGCTTAGCATATCTAGCGGGAGAGGGCAATGAGCAGTTCTTC. Protein product: CASSLAYLAGEGNEQFF. The chain has TRBV7-8 and TRBJ2-1; 10 positions agree with TRBD2. V lost 0 bases, J lost 6 bases, and 8 bases stayed unmatched. Germline CDR1 is SGHVS and CDR2 is FQNEAQ. CDR3 length equals 17 residues.

This chain joins TRBV7-9 and TRBJ1-5; 8 bases are shared with TRBD1. The CDR3 runs to 14 residues. Germline V gene data show CDR1 as SEHNR and CDR2 as FQNEAQ (reference sequence). With V trimmed by 5 bases and J by 7 bases, 7 bases remained unmatched. CDR3 sequence (DNA): TGTGCCAGCAGCCCTGGACAGGGTGAACAGCCCCAGCATTTT. Amino acid sequence: CASSPGQGEQPQHF.

The chain joins TRBV11-3 to TRBJ2-2; D may be TRBD2 (6 bases). CDR1 and CDR2 (germline): SGHNT, YENEEA. The CDR3 contains 14 residues. Between the trimmed V and J ends, which lost 6 bases and 3 bases, there was a span of 11 bases. DNA for the CDR3: TGTGCCAGCAGGCGGGGTGGGGACACCGGGGAGCTGTTTTTT. Its translation: CASRRGGDTGELFF.

Of note for this clone: At one boundary the junction diverges from the germline segment, which might be a read error. At the DNA level, this CDR3 is encoded by other sequences in the same sample as well. The J gene is TRBJ1-1, the V gene TRBV11-2, with a weak D call TRBD1 (6 bases). This CDR3 has 16 amino acids. The germline V gene has CDR1 SGHAT and CDR2 FQNNGV. This CDR3 reads CASSLGVGGGRTEAFF. CDR3 nucleotides: TGTGCCAGCAGCTTAGGGGTTGGGGGCGGAAGGACTGAAGCCTTCTTT.

The chain uses TRBV6-6 and TRBJ2-1; 8 bases agree with TRBD1. Per the germline V gene, CDR1 is MNHNY and CDR2 is SVGAGI (reference sequence). The CDR3 is 15 residues long. The V segment lost 5 bases and the J segment 6 bases; nucleotides outside the gene matches: 9. The CDR3 nucleotides are TGTGCCAGCAGTCCAGGACAGGGCTCTATCAATGAGCAGTTCTTC. Its translation is CASSPGQGSINEQFF.

The chain links TRBV7-9 to TRBJ2-7; the D is unclear. Trimming took off 5 bases at V and 3 bases at J, with 8 bases between the two ends. The CDR3 is 12 residues long. Per germline, CDR1 SEHNR and CDR2 FQNEAQ (reference sequence). CDR3 amino acids: CASSGPSYEQYF. DNA for the CDR3: TGTGCCAGCAGCGGCCCCAGCTACGAGCAGTACTTC.

This chain links TRBV9 with TRBJ1-3; unclear D gene. This CDR3 contains 15 residues. Between the trimmed V and J ends, which lost 0 bases and 4 bases, there was a span of 11 bases. Germline V gives CDR1 SGDLS, CDR2 YYNGEE. CDR3 residues: CASSVAPGSGNTIYF. CDR3 DNA sequence: TGTGCCAGCAGCGTAGCTCCAGGTTCGGGAAACACCATATATTTT.

This clone showed up just once. The chain couples TRBV2 to TRBJ2-3, with 7 bases fitting TRBD2. Germline trimming cut 3 bases from V and 2 bases from J; bases unmatched to any gene: 2. Germline loops: CDR1 SNHLY, CDR2 FYNNEI. The CDR3 is 14 residues long. CDR3 region: CASSEREFTDTQYF. CDR3 DNA: TGTGCCAGCAGTGAGCGGGAGTTCACAGATACGCAGTATTTT.

The J gene is TRBJ2-3, the V gene TRBV10-3; D may be TRBD1 (5 bases). The CDR3 extends over 14 amino acids. Germline assignment: CDR1 ENHRY and CDR2 SYGVKD. The V end was cut by 0 bases, the J end by 1 base, with 5 bases between. The DNA for the CDR3 is TGTGCCATCAGTGAGTCAGGGGGCACAGATACGCAGTATTTT. This sequence encodes CAISESGGTDTQYF.

The count of this clone is one. Other nucleotide sequences from this sample produce the same CDR3. The chain recombines TRBV25-1 with TRBJ2-2; 8 positions agree with TRBD2. After removal of 0 bases from V and 3 bases from J, the junction contained 3 bases not matched to a gene. The germline gives CDR1 MGHDK, CDR2 SYGVNS. This CDR3 has 16 amino acids. CDR3 coding DNA: TGTGCCAGCAGTGAATACGGGAGGGCTGACACCGGGGAGCTGTTTTTT. Translation: CASSEYGRADTGELFF.

This chain connects TRBV28 to TRBJ2-7; possibly TRBD1 for D (5 bases). CDR3 length equals 14 residues. Germline V CDR1 and CDR2: MDHEN, SYDVKM. Trimming left V 7 bases short and J 7 bases short, with 20 bases between. The DNA of the CDR3 is TGTGCCAGCATCACCCGAGACAGAGGAGAAGAGCAGTACTTC. Residues: CASITRDRGEEQYF.

The chain uses TRBV2 and TRBJ1-4; D not resolved. Trimming removed 6 bases at V and 3 bases at J, with 14 bases between. The CDR3 consists of 15 residues. CDR1 is SNHLY and CDR2 is FYNNEI in the germline V gene. The CDR3 loop reads CASSRAPTANEKLFF. The CDR3 DNA reads as TGTGCCAGCAGCCGGGCCCCGACGGCTAATGAAAAACTGTTTTTT.

J is TRBJ2-5 and V is TRBV4-2; D remains ambiguous. Per the germline V gene, CDR1 is LGHNA and CDR2 is YNFKEQ. With 1 base removed from V and 1 base from J, the gap between germline ends came to 10 bases. This CDR3 spans 15 amino acids. In DNA form, the CDR3 reads TGTGCCAGCAGCCAAGGGGAACGTCCCCAAGAGACCCAGTACTTC. This gives the protein CASSQGERPQETQYF.

The chain uses TRBV6-1 and TRBJ1-5; D may be TRBD1 (5 bases). Germline V gives CDR1 MNHNS, CDR2 SASEGT. CDR3 length: 17 residues. V lost 4 bases and J lost 2, with 18 bases in between. The CDR3: CASSGERGLMGNQPQHF. The CDR3 DNA reads as TGTGCCAGCAGTGGGGAGCGGGGCTTAATGGGCAATCAGCCCCAGCATTTT.

The CDR3 nucleotides are TGTGCCAGCAGACTAGCGGGGGCCTACGAGCAGTACTTC. Translation gives CASRLAGAYEQYF. The chain uses TRBV7-9 and TRBJ2-7; 11 bases map to TRBD2. The CDR3 covers 13 residues. Germline V gene sequence: CDR1 SEHNR, CDR2 FQNEAQ (reference sequence). V shed 6 bases, J shed 2 bases, and the junction held 0 bases outside the gene matches.

The chain carries TRBV2 and TRBJ1-3, with no clear D. Looked up from germline, CDR1 is SNHLY and CDR2 is FYNNEI. V lost 1 base and J 9 bases, leaving 7 bases between the germline ends. This CDR3 region has 12 residues. The CDR3 region is CASSEGGVTIYF. CDR3 DNA: TGTGCCAGCAGTGAAGGGGGAGTCACCATATATTTT.

The rearrangement links TRBV5-1 to TRBJ1-5; the D gene is possibly TRBD1 (5 bases). CDR1 and CDR2 from the germline V gene are SGHRS and YFSETQ. V lost 1 base, J lost 5 bases, and 13 bases lay in between. The CDR3 consists of 15 residues. The CDR3 protein is CASSLWGGVDQPQHF. Written as DNA, the CDR3 is TGCGCCAGCAGCTTGTGGGGCGGGGTGGATCAGCCCCAGCATTTT.

The table lists this clone with a count of one. In DNA, the CDR3 is TGTGCCAGCAGCCGGGACCACTGGGGAGAGACCCAGTACTTC. Translated, it gives CASSRDHWGETQYF. The chain is built from TRBV9 and TRBJ2-5, with D possibly called TRBD1 or TRBD2 (5 bases each). Germline loops: CDR1 SGDLS, CDR2 YYNGEE. The CDR3 loop spans 14 amino acids. V was pared by 4 bases and J by 4 bases, with 14 bases between.

This clone has only one observation. V gene TRBV10-3 combines with J gene TRBJ1-5; 7 bases align to TRBD1. CDR1 ENHRY and CDR2 SYGVKD come from the germline V gene. CDR3 size: 14 residues. V lost 4 bases, J lost 6 bases, and 6 bases stayed unmatched. The CDR3: CAISGGQWGQPQHF. For the CDR3, the DNA is TGTGCCATCAGTGGGGGACAGTGGGGTCAGCCCCAGCATTTT.